One T cell receptor (beta chain) is described in this entry. This entry belongs to a study of T cells after somatic rescue of genetic block. The V and J ends lost 6 bases and 12 bases respectively, with 18 bases between them. The CDR3 loop spans 13 amino acids. Looked up from germline, CDR1 is SNHLY and CDR2 is FYNNEI. Sequencing was performed with immunoSEQ multiplex PCR; in TCRdb, only in-frame clones are kept and a portion is missing. The sample contains approximately 100,000 clones, 85% to 90% of which appear only once. This sequence originates from a young woman. The sequenced material came from peripheral blood mononuclear cells (PBMCs). V and J are TRBV2 and TRBJ1-5, with TRBD1 as a possible D gene (5 bases). CDR3 region: CASRGDFDQLQHF. CDR3 in DNA: TGTGCCAGCAGGGGGGATTTTGATCAACTCCAGCATTTT.